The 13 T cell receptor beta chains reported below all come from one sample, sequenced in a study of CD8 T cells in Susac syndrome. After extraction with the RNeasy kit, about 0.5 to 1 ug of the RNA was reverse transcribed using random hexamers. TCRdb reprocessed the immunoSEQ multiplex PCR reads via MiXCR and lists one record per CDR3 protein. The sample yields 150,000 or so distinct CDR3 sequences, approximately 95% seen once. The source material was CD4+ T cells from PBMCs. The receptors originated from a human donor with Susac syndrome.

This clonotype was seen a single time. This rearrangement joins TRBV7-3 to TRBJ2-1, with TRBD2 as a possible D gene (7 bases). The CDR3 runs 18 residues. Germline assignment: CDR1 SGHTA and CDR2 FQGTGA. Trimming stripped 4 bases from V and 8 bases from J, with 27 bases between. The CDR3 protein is CASSSFPGLQLGGDEQFF. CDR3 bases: TGTGCCAGCAGCTCATTCCCGGGACTCCAGCTAGGGGGGGATGAGCAGTTCTTC.

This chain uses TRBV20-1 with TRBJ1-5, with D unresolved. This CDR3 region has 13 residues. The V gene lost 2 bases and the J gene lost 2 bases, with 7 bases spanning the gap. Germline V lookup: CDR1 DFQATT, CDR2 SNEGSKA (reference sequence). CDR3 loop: CSARRPGNQPQHF. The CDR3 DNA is TGCAGTGCTAGAAGGCCGGGCAATCAGCCCCAGCATTTT.

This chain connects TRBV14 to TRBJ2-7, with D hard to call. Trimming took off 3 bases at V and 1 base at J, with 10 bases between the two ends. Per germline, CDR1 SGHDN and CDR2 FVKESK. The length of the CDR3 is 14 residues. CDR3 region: CASSQMSLSYEQYV. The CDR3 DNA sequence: TGTGCCAGCAGCCAGATGTCCCTTTCCTACGAGCAGTACGTC.

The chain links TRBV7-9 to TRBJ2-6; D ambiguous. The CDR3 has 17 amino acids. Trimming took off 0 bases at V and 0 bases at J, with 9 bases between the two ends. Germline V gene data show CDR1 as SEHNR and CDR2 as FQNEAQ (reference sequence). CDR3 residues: CASSLAISPSGANVLTF. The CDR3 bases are TGTGCCAGCAGCTTAGCGATTTCCCCCTCTGGGGCCAACGTCCTGACTTTC. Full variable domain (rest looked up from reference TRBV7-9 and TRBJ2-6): DTGVSQNPRHKITKRGQNVTFRCDPISEHNRLYWYRQTLGQGPEFLTYFQNEAQLEKSRLLSDRFSAERPKGSFSTLEIQRTEQGDSAMYLCASSLAISPSGANVLTFGAGSRLTVL.

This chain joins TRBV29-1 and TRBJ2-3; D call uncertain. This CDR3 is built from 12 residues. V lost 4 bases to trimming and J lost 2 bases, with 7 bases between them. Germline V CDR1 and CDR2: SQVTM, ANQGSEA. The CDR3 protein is CSVGETTDTQYF. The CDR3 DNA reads TGCAGCGTTGGAGAGACCACAGATACGCAGTATTTT.

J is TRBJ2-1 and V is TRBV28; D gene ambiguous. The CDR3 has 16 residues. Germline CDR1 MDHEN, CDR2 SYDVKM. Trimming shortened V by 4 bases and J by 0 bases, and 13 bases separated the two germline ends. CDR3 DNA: TGTGCCAGCAGTTCTGTAACAGCCGGCTCCTACAATGAGCAGTTCTTC. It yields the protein CASSSVTAGSYNEQFF.

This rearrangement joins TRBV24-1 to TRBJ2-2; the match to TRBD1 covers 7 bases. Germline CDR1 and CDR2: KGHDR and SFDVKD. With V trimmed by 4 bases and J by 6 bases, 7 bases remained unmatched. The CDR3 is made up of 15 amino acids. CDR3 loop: CATSEGTVSSGELFF. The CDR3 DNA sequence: TGTGCCACCAGTGAGGGGACAGTGAGTTCCGGGGAGCTGTTTTTT.

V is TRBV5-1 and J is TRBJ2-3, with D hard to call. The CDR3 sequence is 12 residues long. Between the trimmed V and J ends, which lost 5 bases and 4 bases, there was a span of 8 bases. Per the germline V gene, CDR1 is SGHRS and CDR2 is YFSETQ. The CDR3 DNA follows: TGCGCCAGCAGATCTACAGCAGATACGCAGTATTTT. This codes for CASRSTADTQYF. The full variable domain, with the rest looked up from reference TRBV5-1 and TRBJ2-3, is KAGVTQTPRYLIKTRGQQVTLSCSPISGHRSVSWYQQTPGQGLQFLFEYFSETQRNKGNFPGRFSGRQFSNSRSEMNVSTLELGDSALYLCASRSTADTQYFGPGTRLTVL.

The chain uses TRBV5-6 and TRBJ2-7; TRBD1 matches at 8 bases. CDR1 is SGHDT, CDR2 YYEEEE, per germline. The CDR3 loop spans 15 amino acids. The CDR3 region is CASILGGQGAYEQYV. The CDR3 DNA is TGTGCCAGCATCTTGGGAGGACAGGGCGCCTACGAGCAGTACGTC.

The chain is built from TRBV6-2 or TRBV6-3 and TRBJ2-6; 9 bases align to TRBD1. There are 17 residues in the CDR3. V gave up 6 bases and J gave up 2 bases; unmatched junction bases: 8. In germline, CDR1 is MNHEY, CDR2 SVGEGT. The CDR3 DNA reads TGTGCCAGCAGCCCCTGGACAGGGGAACCTGGGGCCAACGTCCTGACTTTC. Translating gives CASSPWTGEPGANVLTF.

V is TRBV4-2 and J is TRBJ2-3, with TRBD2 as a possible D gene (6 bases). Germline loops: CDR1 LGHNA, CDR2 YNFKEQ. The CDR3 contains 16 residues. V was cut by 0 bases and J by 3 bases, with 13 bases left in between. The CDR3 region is CASSQEGGAETDTQYF. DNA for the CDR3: TGTGCCAGCAGCCAAGAAGGAGGGGCGGAGACAGATACGCAGTATTTT.

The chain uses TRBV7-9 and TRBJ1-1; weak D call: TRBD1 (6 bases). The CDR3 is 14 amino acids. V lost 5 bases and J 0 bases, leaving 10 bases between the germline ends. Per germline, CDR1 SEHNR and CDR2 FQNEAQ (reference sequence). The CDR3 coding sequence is TGTGCCAGCAGCGCGGGACACCTGAACACTGAAGCTTTCTTT. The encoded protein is CASSAGHLNTEAFF.

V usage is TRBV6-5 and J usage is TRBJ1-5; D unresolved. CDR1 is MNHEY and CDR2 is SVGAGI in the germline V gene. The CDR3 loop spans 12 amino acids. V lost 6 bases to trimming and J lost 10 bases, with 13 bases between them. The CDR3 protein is CASSRGLGPQHF. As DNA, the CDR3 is TGTGCCAGCAGCCGTGGTCTGGGACCCCAGCATTTT.